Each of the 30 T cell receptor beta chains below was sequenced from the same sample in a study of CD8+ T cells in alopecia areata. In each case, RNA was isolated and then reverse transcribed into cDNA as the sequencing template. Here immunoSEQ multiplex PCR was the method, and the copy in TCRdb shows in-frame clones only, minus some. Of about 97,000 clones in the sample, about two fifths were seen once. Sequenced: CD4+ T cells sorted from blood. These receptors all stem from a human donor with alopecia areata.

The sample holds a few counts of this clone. This CDR3 is CASSGVRTVADTQYF. As DNA, the CDR3 is TGTGCCAGCAGTGGAGTGAGGACCGTTGCCGATACGCAGTATTTT. The chain uses TRBV28 and TRBJ2-3, with D unclear. V gave up 5 bases and J gave up 6 bases, with 18 bases separating them. This CDR3 is 15 amino acids long. Germline CDR1 reads MDHEN; CDR2 reads SYDVKM.

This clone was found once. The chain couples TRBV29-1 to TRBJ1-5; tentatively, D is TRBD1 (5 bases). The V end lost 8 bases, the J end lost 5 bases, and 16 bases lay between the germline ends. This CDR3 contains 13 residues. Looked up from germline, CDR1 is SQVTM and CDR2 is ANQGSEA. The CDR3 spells CSYSAGSHQPQHF. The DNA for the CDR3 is TGCAGCTACTCGGCAGGGAGTCATCAGCCCCAGCATTTT. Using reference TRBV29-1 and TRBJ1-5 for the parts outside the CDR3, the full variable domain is SAVISQKPSRDICQRGTSLTIQCQVDSQVTMMFWYRQQPGQSLTLIATANQGSEATYESGFVIDKFPISRPNLTFSTLTVSNMSPEDSSIYLCSYSAGSHQPQHFGDGTRLSIL.

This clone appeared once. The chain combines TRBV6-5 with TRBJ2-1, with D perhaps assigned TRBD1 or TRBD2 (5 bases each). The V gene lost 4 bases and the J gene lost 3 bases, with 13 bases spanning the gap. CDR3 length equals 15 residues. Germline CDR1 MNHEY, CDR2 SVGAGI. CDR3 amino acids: CASSLRGTVYNEQFF. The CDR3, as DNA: TGTGCCAGCAGTTTGAGGGGAACAGTCTACAATGAGCAGTTCTTC.

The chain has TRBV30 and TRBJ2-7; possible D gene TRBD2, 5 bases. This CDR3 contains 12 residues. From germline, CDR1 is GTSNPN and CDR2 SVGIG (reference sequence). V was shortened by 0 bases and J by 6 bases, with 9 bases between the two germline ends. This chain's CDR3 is CAWSVTRVEQYF. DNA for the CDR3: TGTGCCTGGAGTGTAACGAGGGTCGAGCAGTACTTC.

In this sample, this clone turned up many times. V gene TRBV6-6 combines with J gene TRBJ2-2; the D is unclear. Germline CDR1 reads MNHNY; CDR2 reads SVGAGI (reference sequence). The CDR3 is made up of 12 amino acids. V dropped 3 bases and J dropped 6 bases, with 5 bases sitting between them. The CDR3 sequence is CASSYGSGELFF. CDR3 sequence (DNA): TGTGCCAGCAGTTATGGGTCCGGGGAGCTGTTTTTT.

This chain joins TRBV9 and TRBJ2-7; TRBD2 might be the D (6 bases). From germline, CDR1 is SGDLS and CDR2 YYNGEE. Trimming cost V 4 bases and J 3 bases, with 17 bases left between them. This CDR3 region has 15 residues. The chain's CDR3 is CASSKGRDSSYEQYF. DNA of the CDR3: TGTGCCAGCAGCAAGGGGCGGGATAGTAGCTACGAGCAGTACTTC.

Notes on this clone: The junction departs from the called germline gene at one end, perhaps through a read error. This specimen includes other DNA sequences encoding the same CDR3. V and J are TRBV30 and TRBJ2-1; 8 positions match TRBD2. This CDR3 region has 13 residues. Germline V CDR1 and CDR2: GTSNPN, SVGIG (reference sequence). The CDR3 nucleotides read TGCGCCTTTCTCGGGAGGGCCTACAATGAGCAGTTCTTC. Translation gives CAFLGRAYNEQFF. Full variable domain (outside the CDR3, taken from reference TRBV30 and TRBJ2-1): SQTIHQWPATLVQPVGSPLSLECTVEGTSNPNLYWYRQAAGRGLQLLFYSVGIGQISSEVPQNLSASRPQDRQFILSSKKLLLSDSGFYLCAFLGRAYNEQFFGPGTRLTVL.

The CDR3 region has the DNA TGCGCCAGCAGCTTGGCCGGAGGACCCTACGAGCAGTACTTC. Translated: CASSLAGGPYEQYF. The chain recombines TRBV5-1 with TRBJ2-7; D is possibly TRBD2 (5 bases). The CDR3 totals 14 residues. V was pared by 0 bases and J by 2 bases, with 9 bases between. Germline CDR1 SGHRS, CDR2 YFSETQ.

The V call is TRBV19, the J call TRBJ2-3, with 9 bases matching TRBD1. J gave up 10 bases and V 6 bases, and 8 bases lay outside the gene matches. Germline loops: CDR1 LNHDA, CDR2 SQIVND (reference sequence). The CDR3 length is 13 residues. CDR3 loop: CASSPGTGIAQYF. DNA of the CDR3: TGTGCCAGTAGCCCCGGGACAGGGATAGCGCAGTATTTT.

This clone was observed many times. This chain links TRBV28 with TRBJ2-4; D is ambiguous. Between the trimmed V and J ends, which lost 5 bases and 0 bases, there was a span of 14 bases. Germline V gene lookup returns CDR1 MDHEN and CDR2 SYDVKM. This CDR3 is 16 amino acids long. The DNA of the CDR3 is TGTGCCAGCAGTGCCTCAGACCTACTAGCCAAAAACATTCAGTACTTC. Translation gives CASSASDLLAKNIQYF.

The CDR3 is CSVGRGYEQFF. In DNA form, the CDR3 reads TGCAGCGTTGGCAGGGGCTATGAGCAGTTCTTC. V gene TRBV29-1 combines with J gene TRBJ2-1; a possible D gene is TRBD1 (6 bases). V lost 4 bases and J lost 8, with 9 bases in between. The germline gives CDR1 SQVTM, CDR2 ANQGSEA. This CDR3 contains 11 residues.

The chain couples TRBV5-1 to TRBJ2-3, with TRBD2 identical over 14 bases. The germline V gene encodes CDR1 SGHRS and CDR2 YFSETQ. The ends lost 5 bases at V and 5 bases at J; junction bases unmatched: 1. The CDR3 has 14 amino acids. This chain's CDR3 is CASRGLAGGDTQYF. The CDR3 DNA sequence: TGCGCCAGCAGAGGACTAGCGGGGGGAGATACGCAGTATTTT.

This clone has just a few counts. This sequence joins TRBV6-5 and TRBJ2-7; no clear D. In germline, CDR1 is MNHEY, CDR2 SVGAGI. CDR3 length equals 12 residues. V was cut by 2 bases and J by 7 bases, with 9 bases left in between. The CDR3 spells CASSYLEGEQYF. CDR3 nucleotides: TGTGCCAGCAGTTACCTGGAAGGGGAGCAGTACTTC.

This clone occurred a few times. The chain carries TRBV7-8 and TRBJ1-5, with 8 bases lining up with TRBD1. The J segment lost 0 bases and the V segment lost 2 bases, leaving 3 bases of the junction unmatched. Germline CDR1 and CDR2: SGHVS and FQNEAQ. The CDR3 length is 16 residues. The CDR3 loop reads CASSLRQGFSNQPQHF. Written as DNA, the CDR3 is TGTGCCAGCAGCTTAAGACAGGGGTTTAGCAATCAGCCCCAGCATTTT.

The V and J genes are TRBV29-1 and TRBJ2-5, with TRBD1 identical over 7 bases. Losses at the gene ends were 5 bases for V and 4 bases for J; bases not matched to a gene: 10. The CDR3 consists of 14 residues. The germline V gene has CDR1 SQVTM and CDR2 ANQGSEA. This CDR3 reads CSVPRGWEGETQYF. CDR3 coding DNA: TGCAGCGTTCCCAGGGGGTGGGAAGGAGAGACCCAGTACTTC.

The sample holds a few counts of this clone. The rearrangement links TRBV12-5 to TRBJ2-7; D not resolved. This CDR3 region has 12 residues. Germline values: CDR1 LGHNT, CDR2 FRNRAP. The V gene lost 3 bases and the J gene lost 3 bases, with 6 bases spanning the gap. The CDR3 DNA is TGTGCTAGTGGTTTTAACCACTACGAGCAGTACTTC. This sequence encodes CASGFNHYEQYF. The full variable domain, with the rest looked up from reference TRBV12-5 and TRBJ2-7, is DARVTQTPRHKVTEMGQEVTMRCQPILGHNTVFWYRQTMMQGLELLAYFRNRAPLDDSGMPKDRFSAEMPDATLATLKIQPSEPRDSAVYFCASGFNHYEQYFGPGTRLTVT.

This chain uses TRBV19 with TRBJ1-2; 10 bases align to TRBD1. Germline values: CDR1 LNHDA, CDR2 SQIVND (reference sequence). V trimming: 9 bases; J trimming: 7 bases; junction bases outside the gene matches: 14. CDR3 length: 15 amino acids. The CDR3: CASDGGGTGAFGYTF. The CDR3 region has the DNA TGTGCCAGCGACGGAGGAGGGACAGGGGCTTTTGGCTACACCTTC. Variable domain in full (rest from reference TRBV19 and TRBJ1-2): DGGITQSPKYLFRKEGQNVTLSCEQNLNHDAMYWYRQDPGQGLRLIYYSQIVNDFQKGDIAEGYSVSREKKESFPLTVTSAQKNPTAFYLCASDGGGTGAFGYTFGSGTRLTVV.

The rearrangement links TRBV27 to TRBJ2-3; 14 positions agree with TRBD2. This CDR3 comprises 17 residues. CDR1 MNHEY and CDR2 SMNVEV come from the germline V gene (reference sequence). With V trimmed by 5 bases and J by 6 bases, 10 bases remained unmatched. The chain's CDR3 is CASSTPGLAGVADTQYF. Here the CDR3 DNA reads TGTGCCAGCAGTACGCCGGGACTAGCGGGAGTAGCGGATACGCAGTATTTT.

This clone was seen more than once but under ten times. The CDR3 nucleotides read TGTGCCAGCTCACCGGCACGCTCCTACGAGCAGTACTTC. Translated, it gives CASSPARSYEQYF. This chain links TRBV18 with TRBJ2-7; D gene uncertain. The CDR3 totals 13 residues. CDR1 is KGHSH and CDR2 is LQKENI in the germline V gene. V lost 3 bases to trimming and J lost 0 bases, with 6 bases between them. The full variable domain, with the rest looked up from reference TRBV18 and TRBJ2-7, is NAGVMQNPRHLVRRRGQEARLRCSPMKGHSHVYWYRQLPEEGLKFMVYLQKENIIDESGMPKERFSAEFPKEGPSILRIQQVVRGDSAAYFCASSPARSYEQYFGPGTRLTVT.

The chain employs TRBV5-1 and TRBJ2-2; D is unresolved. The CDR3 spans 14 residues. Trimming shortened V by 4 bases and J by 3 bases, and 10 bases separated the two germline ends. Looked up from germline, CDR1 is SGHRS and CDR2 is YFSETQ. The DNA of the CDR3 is TGCGCCAGCAGCCCGGATGGTCACACCGGGGAGCTGTTTTTT. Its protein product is CASSPDGHTGELFF. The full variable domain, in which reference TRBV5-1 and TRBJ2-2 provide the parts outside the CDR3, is KAGVTQTPRYLIKTRGQQVTLSCSPISGHRSVSWYQQTPGQGLQFLFEYFSETQRNKGNFPGRFSGRQFSNSRSEMNVSTLELGDSALYLCASSPDGHTGELFFGEGSRLTVL.

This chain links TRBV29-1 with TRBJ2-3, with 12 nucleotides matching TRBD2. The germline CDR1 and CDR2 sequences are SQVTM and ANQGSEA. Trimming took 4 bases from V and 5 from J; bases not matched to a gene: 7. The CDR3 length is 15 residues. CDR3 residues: CSVALAGGPQDTQYF. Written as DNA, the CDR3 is TGCAGCGTTGCTCTAGCGGGAGGGCCCCAAGATACGCAGTATTTT.

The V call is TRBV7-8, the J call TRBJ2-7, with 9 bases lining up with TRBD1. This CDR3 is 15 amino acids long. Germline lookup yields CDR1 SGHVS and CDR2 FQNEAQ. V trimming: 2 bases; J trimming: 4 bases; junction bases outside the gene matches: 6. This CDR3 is CASSLTTGGGYEQYF. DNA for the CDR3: TGTGCCAGCAGCTTAACCACAGGGGGCGGGTACGAGCAGTACTTC. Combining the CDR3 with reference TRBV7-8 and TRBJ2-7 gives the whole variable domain GAGVSQSPRYKVAKRGQDVALRCDPISGHVSLFWYQQALGQGPEFLTYFQNEAQLDKSGLPSDRFFAERPEGSVSTLKIQRTQQEDSAVYLCASSLTTGGGYEQYFGPGTRLTVT.

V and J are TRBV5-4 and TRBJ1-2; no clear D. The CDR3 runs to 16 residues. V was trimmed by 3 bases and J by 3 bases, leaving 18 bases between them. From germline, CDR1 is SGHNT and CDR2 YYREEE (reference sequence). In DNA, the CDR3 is TGTGCCAGCAGCTCCGCCCCGGGGTCTTCGTACTATGGCTACACCTTC. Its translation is CASSSAPGSSYYGYTF.

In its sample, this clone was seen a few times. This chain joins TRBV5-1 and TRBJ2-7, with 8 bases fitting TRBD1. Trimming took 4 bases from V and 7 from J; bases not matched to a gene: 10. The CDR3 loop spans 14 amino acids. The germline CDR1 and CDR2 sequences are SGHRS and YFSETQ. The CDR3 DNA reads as TGCGCCAGCAGCCTACATGGACAGGGTGAGGAGCAGTACTTC. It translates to CASSLHGQGEEQYF.

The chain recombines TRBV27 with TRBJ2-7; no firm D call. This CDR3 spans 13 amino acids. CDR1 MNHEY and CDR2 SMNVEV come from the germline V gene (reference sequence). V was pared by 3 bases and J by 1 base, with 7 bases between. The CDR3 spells CASSFFGSYEQYF. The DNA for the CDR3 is TGTGCCAGCAGTTTCTTCGGTTCCTACGAGCAGTACTTC.

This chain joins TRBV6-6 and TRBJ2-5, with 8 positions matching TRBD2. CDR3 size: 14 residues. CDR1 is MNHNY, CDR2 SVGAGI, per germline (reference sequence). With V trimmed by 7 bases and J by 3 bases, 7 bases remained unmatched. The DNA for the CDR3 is TGTGCCAGCACCCGACCGGGGGGGAAAGAGACCCAGTACTTC. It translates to CASTRPGGKETQYF.

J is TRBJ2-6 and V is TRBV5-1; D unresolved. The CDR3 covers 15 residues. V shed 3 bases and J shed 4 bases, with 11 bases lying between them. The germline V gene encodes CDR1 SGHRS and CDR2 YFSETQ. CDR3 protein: CASSSRGVGANVLTF. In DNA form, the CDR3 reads TGCGCCAGCAGCTCCCGTGGGGTAGGGGCCAACGTCCTGACTTTC. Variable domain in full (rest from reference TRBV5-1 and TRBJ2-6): KAGVTQTPRYLIKTRGQQVTLSCSPISGHRSVSWYQQTPGQGLQFLFEYFSETQRNKGNFPGRFSGRQFSNSRSEMNVSTLELGDSALYLCASSSRGVGANVLTFGAGSRLTVL.

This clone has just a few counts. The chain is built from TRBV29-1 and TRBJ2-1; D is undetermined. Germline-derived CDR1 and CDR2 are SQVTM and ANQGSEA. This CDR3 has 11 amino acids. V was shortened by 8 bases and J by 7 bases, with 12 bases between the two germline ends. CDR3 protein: CSFRVVNEQFF. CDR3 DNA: TGCAGCTTCCGGGTTGTGAATGAGCAGTTCTTC.

CDR3 protein: CASSLGQAGANVLTF. The DNA for the CDR3 is TGCGCCAGCAGCTTGGGACAGGCTGGGGCCAACGTCCTGACTTTC. The chain has TRBV5-1 and TRBJ2-6; D is perhaps TRBD1 (6 bases). The V end was cut by 0 bases, the J end by 2 bases, with 6 bases between. The CDR3 loop spans 15 amino acids. The germline V gene encodes CDR1 SGHRS and CDR2 YFSETQ.

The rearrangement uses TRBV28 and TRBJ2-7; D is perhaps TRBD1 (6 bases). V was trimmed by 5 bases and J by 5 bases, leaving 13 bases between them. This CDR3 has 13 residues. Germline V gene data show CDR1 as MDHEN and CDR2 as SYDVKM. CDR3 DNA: TGTGCCAGCAGTCTGGACAGTTTGAACGAGCAGTACTTC. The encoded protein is CASSLDSLNEQYF.